This TCR beta chain came from a study of shared T cell receptors in the human thymus. Germline values: CDR1 MDHEN, CDR2 SYDVKM. The CDR3 length is 14 residues. Trimming left V 6 bases short and J 1 base short, with 9 bases between. Clones were read by immunoSEQ multiplex PCR, and TCRdb kept only the in-frame ones, dropping some. Counted here are just under 550,000 clones, 75% to 80% occurring once; the ten biggest clones make up less than 0.015%. The same sample was also studied in work on human thymus T cells.

The V and J genes are TRBV28 and TRBJ2-2; possibly TRBD1 for D (6 bases). The sequence came from a boy under three years old with a congenital heart defect. Sample: thymocytes. For the CDR3, the DNA is TGTGCCAGCAGGGAGACAGGGAACACCGGGGAGCTGTTTTTT. This codes for CASRETGNTGELFF. The full variable domain, in which reference TRBV28 and TRBJ2-2 provide the parts outside the CDR3, is DVKVTQSSRYLVKRTGEKVFLECVQDMDHENMFWYRQDPGLGLRLIYFSYDVKMKEKGDIPEGYSVSREKKERFSLILESASTNQTSMYLCASRETGNTGELFFGEGSRLTVL.